Detailed here is one T cell receptor beta chain. This entry belongs to a study of CD8+ T cells in alopecia areata. V was cut by 7 bases and J by 0 bases, with 13 bases left in between. The germline V gene has CDR1 SQVTM and CDR2 ANQGSEA. The CDR3 length is 13 residues. RNA extraction was followed by reverse transcription into cDNA, which acted as the sequencing template. TCRdb keeps only in-frame clones here, not all; method: immunoSEQ multiplex PCR. This sample yields some 210,000 clones, of which about 60% are seen a single time; approximately 0.5% belongs to the top ten. The rearrangement links TRBV29-1 to TRBJ2-7, with D uncertain. Sequences were derived from CD4+ T cells sorted from blood, sampled at week 0. The TCR was taken from a human donor with alopecia areata. The CDR3, as DNA: TGCAGCGCTCGCAAGGACGACTCCTACGAGCAGTACTTC. This codes for CSARKDDSYEQYF.